The sequence of this T cell receptor beta chain was determined in a study of PD-L1 blockade in urothelial cancer. Study-wide context: In the patient group, about 85% of the roughly 30 were males with bladder-origin urothelial cancer. There were a median of approximately 150,000 T cells in blood samples.

What went into each PCR as a spike was synthetic TCR analog templates. The data were produced by immunoSEQ multiplex PCR, yet TCRdb's version contains in-frame clones alone and is incomplete. The sample carries 30,000 to 50,000 clones, 85% to 90% recorded once. The CDR3 covers 15 residues. After removal of 5 bases from V and 4 bases from J, the junction contained 5 bases not matched to a gene. Germline V gene sequence: CDR1 SNHLY, CDR2 FYNNEI. Samples were collected from each patient before treatment and during treatment. Each patient gave between 1 and 8 of them in total. This clone was counted once.

Sequencing used PBMCs, obtained around atezolizumab (anti-PD-L1) treatment. The V and J genes are TRBV2 and TRBJ2-6, with 7 bases aligning to TRBD1. The receptor was isolated from a man between 60 and 75 years old with urothelial cancer. For the CDR3, the DNA is TGTGCCAGCAGTAAACAGGGGACAGGGGCCAACGTCCTGACTTTC. It codes for CASSKQGTGANVLTF.